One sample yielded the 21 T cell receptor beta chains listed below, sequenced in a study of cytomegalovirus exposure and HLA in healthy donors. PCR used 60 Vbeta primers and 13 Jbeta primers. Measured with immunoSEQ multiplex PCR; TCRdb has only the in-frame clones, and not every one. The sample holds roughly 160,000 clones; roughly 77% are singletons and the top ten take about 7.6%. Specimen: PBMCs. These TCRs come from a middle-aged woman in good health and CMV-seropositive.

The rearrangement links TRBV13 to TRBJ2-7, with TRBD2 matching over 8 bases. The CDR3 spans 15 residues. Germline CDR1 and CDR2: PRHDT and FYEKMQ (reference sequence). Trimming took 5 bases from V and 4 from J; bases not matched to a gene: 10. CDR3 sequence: CASSPYSGGPYEQYF. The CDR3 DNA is TGTGCCAGCAGCCCCTATTCGGGAGGGCCTTACGAGCAGTACTTC.

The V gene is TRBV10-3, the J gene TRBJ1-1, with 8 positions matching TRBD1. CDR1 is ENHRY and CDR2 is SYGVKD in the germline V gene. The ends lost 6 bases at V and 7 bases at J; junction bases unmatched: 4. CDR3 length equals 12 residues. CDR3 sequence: CAISWDRNEAFF. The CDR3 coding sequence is TGTGCCATCAGCTGGGACAGGAATGAAGCTTTCTTT.

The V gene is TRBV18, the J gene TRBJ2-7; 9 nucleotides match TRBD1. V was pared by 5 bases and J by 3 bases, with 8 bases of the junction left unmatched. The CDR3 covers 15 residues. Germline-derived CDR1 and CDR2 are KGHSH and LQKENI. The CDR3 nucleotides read TGTGCCAGCTCAAAGACGGGACAGGGTTTCTACGAGCAGTACTTC. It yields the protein CASSKTGQGFYEQYF.

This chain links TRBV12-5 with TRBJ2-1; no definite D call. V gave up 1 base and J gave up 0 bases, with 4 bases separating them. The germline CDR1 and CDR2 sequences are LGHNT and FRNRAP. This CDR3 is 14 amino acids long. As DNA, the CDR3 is TGTGCTAGTGGTTTGGGTAGCTCCTACAATGAGCAGTTCTTC. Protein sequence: CASGLGSSYNEQFF.

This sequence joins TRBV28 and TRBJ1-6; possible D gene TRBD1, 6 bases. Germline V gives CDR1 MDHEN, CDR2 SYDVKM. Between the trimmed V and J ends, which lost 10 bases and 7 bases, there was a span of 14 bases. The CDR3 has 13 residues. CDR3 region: CAIRQVRNSPLHF. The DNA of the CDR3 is TGTGCCATCAGACAGGTTCGCAATTCACCCCTCCACTTT.

The CDR3 sequence is CASSPSVRGYTF. The CDR3 nucleotides read TGTGCCAGCAGTCCTAGTGTGCGGGGCTACACCTTC. The chain carries TRBV28 and TRBJ1-2, with D hard to call. The germline CDR1 and CDR2 sequences are MDHEN and SYDVKM. There are 12 residues in the CDR3. V was pared by 5 bases and J by 8 bases, with 12 bases between.

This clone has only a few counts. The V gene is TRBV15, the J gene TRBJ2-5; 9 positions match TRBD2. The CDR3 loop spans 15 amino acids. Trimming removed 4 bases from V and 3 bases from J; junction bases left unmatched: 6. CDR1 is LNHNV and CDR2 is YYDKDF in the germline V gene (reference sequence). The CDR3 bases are TGTGCCACCAGCAAGTATATAGCGGGAGAAGAGACCCAGTACTTC. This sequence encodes CATSKYIAGEETQYF.

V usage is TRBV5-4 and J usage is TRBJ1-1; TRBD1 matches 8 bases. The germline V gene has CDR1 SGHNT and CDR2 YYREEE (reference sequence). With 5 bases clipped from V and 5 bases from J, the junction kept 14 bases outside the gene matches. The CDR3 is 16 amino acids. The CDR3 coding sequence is TGTGCCAGCAGTTACGGCCCGGACAGGGTATTTACTGAAGCTTTCTTT. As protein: CASSYGPDRVFTEAFF. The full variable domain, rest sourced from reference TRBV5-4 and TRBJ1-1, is ETGVTQSPTHLIKTRGQQVTLRCSSQSGHNTVSWYQQALGQGPQFIFQYYREEENGRGNFPPRFSGLQFPNYSSELNVNALELDDSALYLCASSYGPDRVFTEAFFGQGTRLTVV.

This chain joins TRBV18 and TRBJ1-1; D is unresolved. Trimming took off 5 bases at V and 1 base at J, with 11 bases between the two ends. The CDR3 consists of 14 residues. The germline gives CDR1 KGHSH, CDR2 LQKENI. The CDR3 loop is CASSFGSGNTEAFF. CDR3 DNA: TGTGCCAGCTCATTCGGTTCTGGGAACACTGAAGCTTTCTTT. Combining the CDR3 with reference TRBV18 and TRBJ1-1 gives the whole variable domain NAGVMQNPRHLVRRRGQEARLRCSPMKGHSHVYWYRQLPEEGLKFMVYLQKENIIDESGMPKERFSAEFPKEGPSILRIQQVVRGDSAAYFCASSFGSGNTEAFFGQGTRLTVV.

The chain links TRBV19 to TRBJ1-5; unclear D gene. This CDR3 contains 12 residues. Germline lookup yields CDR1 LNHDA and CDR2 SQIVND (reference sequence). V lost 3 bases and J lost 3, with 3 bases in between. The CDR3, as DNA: TGTGCCAGTAGTATCTACAATCAGCCCCAGCATTTT. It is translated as CASSIYNQPQHF. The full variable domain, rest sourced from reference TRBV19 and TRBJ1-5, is DGGITQSPKYLFRKEGQNVTLSCEQNLNHDAMYWYRQDPGQGLRLIYYSQIVNDFQKGDIAEGYSVSREKKESFPLTVTSAQKNPTAFYLCASSIYNQPQHFGDGTRLSIL.

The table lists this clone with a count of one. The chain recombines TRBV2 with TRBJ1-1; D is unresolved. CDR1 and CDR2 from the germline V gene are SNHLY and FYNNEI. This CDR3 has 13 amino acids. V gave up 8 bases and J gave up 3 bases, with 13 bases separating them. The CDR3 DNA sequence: TGTGCCAGCTCAAGTCGGGGTTACACTGAAGCTTTCTTT. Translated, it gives CASSSRGYTEAFF. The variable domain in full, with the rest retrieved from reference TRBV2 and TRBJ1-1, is EPEVTQTPSHQVTQMGQEVILRCVPISNHLYFYWYRQILGQKVEFLVSFYNNEISEKSEIFDDQFSVERPDGSNFTLKIRSTKLEDSAMYFCASSSRGYTEAFFGQGTRLTVV.

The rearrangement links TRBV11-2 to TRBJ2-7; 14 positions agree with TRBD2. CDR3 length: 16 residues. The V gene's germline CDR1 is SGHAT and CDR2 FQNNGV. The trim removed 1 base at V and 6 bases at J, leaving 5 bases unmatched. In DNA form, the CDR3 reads TGTGCCAGCAGCTTAGGACTAGCGGGAGGGTTCGGCGAGCAGTACTTC. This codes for CASSLGLAGGFGEQYF.

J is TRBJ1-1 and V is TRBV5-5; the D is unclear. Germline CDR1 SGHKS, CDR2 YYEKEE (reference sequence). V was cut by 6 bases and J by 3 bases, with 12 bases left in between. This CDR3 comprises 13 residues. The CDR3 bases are TGTGCCAGCATGACTAACGGGGACACTGAAGCTTTCTTT. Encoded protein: CASMTNGDTEAFF. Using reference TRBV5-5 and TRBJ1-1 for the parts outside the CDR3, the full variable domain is DAGVTQSPTHLIKTRGQQVTLRCSPISGHKSVSWYQQVLGQGPQFIFQYYEKEERGRGNFPDRFSARQFPNYSSELNVNALLLGDSALYLCASMTNGDTEAFFGQGTRLTVV.

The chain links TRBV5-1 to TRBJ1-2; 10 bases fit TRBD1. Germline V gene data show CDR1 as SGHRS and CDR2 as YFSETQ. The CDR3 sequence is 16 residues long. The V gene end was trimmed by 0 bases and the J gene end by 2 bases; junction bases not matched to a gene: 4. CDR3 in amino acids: CASSLAPGQGNYGYTF. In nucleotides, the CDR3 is TGCGCCAGCAGCTTGGCCCCGGGACAGGGGAACTATGGCTACACCTTC.

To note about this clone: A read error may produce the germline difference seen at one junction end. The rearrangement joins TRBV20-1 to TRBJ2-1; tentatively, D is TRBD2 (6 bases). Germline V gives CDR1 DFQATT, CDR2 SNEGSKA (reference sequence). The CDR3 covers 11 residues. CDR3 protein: CSAQSPGTPIF. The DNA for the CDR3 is TGCAGTGCACAATCTCCCGGGACTCCAATCTTC.

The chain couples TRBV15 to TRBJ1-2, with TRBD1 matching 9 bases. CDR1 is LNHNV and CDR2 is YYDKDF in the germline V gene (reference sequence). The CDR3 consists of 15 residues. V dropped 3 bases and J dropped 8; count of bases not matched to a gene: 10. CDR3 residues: CATSRALQGAEGYTF. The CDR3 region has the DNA TGTGCCACCAGCAGGGCTTTACAGGGGGCTGAAGGCTACACCTTC.

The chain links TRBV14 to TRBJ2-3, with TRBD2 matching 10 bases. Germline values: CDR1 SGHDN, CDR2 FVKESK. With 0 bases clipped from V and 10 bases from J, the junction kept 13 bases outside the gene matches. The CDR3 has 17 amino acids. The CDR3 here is CASSQDRTQREGLAQYF. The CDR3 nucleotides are TGTGCCAGCAGCCAAGATAGGACACAGCGGGAGGGCCTTGCGCAGTATTTT.

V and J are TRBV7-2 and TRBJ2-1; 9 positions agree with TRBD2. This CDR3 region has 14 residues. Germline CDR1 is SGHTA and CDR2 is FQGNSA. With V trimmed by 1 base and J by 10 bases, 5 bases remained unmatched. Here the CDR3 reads CASSLGSGRFEQFF. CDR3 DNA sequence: TGTGCCAGCAGCTTAGGTAGCGGGAGATTCGAGCAGTTCTTC.

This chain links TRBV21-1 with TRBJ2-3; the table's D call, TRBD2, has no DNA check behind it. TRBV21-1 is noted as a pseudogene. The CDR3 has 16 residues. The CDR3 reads CASSPPRTSGGDTQYF. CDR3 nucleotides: TGTGCCAGCAGCCCCCCGAGGACTAGCGGAGGAGATACGCAGTATTTT.

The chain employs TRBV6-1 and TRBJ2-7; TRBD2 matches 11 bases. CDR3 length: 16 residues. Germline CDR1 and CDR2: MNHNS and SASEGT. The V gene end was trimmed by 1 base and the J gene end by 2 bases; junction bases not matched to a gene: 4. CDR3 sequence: CASSEGSGRVTYEQYF. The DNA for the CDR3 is TGTGCCAGCAGTGAAGGTAGCGGGAGGGTGACCTACGAGCAGTACTTC.

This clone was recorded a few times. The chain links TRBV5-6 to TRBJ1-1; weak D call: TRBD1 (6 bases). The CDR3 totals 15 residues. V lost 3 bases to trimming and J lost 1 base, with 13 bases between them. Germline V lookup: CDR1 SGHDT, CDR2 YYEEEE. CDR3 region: CASSSRGGGNTEAFF. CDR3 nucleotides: TGTGCCAGCAGCTCCAGGGGAGGGGGGAACACTGAAGCTTTCTTT.